Shown below are 16 T cell receptor beta chains from a single sample sequenced in a study of identical twins. MiXCR, applied by TCRdb to the 5' RACE reads, yields one record per CDR3 protein. The table shows 1.5 million to 2 million distinct CDR3 sequences, with roughly 35% occurring only once. The sequenced sample was cord blood. Receptors were obtained from a newborn girl in good health.

The V gene is TRBV18, the J gene TRBJ1-1; possibly TRBD1 for D (5 bases). Trimming removed 5 bases from V and 11 bases from J, with 12 bases in between. The CDR3 is 11 residues long. Germline V gene lookup returns CDR1 KGHSH and CDR2 LQKENI. The CDR3 coding sequence is TGTGCCAGCTCAGAGCTCCGGGGGGCTTTCTTT. Its protein is CASSELRGAFF.

The chain carries TRBV2 and TRBJ1-4, with 10 positions matching TRBD1. Germline V gene data show CDR1 as SNHLY and CDR2 as FYNNEI. CDR3 length equals 17 residues. With 6 bases clipped from V and 5 bases from J, the junction kept 12 bases outside the gene matches. In DNA form, the CDR3 reads TGTGCCAGCAGGGCGGGACAGGGGCTCCGGGTGAATGAAAAACTGTTTTTT. It specifies CASRAGQGLRVNEKLFF. Looking up the rest from reference TRBV2 and TRBJ1-4 gives the full variable domain: EPEVTQTPSHQVTQMGQEVILRCVPISNHLYFYWYRQILGQKVEFLVSFYNNEISEKSEIFDDQFSVERPDGSNFTLKIRSTKLEDSAMYFCASRAGQGLRVNEKLFFGSGTQLSVL.

The sample holds a few counts of this clonotype. The chain recombines TRBV7-8 with TRBJ2-3, with 11 bases identical to TRBD2. J gave up 0 bases and V 5 bases, and 13 bases lay outside the gene matches. Germline CDR1 SGHVS, CDR2 FQNEAQ. The CDR3 runs 19 residues. As DNA, the CDR3 is TGTGCCAGCAGCGTTCAAGGCCCCTGGACTAGCGGGAGCACAGATACGCAGTATTTT. Translated, it gives CASSVQGPWTSGSTDTQYF.

The rearrangement uses TRBV29-1 and TRBJ1-1, with 8 bases identical to TRBD1. V shed 6 bases and J 4 bases; nucleotides not matched to a gene: 10. The CDR3 loop spans 14 amino acids. Germline V gives CDR1 SQVTM, CDR2 ANQGSEA. This CDR3 reads CSVGPGQVITEAFF. The DNA of the CDR3 is TGCAGCGTGGGGCCGGGACAGGTAATCACTGAAGCTTTCTTT.

Notes on this clonotype: A much larger clone differs by one base, so this may be a read error. V usage is TRBV4-2 and J usage is TRBJ2-7, with D maybe TRBD2 (6 bases). CDR3 length: 14 residues. Germline-derived CDR1 and CDR2 are LGHNA and YNFKEQ. The germline V and J ends were trimmed by 1 base and 7 bases, with 14 bases remaining between them. The DNA of the CDR3 is TGTGCCAGCAGCCAAGGACTAGAGTACAATGAGCAGTACTTC. Translation gives CASSQGLEYNEQYF.

The chain uses TRBV14 and TRBJ2-1; D tentatively reads TRBD1 or TRBD2 (6 bases each). Germline V gene data show CDR1 as SGHDN and CDR2 as FVKESK. Trimming stripped 7 bases from V and 6 bases from J, with 16 bases between. CDR3 size: 14 residues. CDR3 amino acids: CASTQWGAGNEQFF. CDR3 in DNA: TGTGCCAGCACCCAGTGGGGGGCGGGCAATGAGCAGTTCTTC.

The chain combines TRBV11-2 with TRBJ1-5; possible D gene TRBD1, 5 bases. Germline V gene lookup returns CDR1 SGHAT and CDR2 FQNNGV. V dropped 1 base and J dropped 6 bases, with 13 bases sitting between them. This CDR3 region has 15 residues. The CDR3 sequence: CASSLGPWGRQPQHF. Written as DNA, the CDR3 is TGTGCCAGCAGCTTAGGGCCCTGGGGCCGTCAGCCCCAGCATTTT.

This clonotype came up a few times. The gene calls are TRBV28 and TRBJ2-4, with 10 positions matching TRBD1. Matching the DNA end better, TRBJ2-7 makes the J call doubtful. Looked up from germline, CDR1 is MDHEN and CDR2 is SYDVKM. This CDR3 is built from 19 residues. This CDR3 reads CASSSERRDRGHLSYEQYF. CDR3 coding DNA: TGTGCCAGCAGCTCAGAACGCCGGGACAGGGGTCATCTATCCTACGAGCAGTACTTC.

The count of this clonotype is one. The rearrangement joins TRBV7-2 to TRBJ1-3; TRBD1 matches at 7 bases. There are 15 residues in the CDR3. Germline lookup yields CDR1 SGHTA and CDR2 FQGNSA. V lost 1 base to trimming and J lost 0 bases; unmatched junction nucleotides: 0. In DNA form, the CDR3 reads TGTGCCAGCAGCTTAGAGGGGGCCTCTGGAAACACCATATATTTT. Translated: CASSLEGASGNTIYF.

V and J are TRBV9 and TRBJ2-3, with TRBD1 matching over 7 bases. V was clipped by 0 bases and J by 2 bases; unmatched bases: 3. This CDR3 has 15 amino acids. Germline assignment: CDR1 SGDLS and CDR2 YYNGEE. This CDR3 reads CASSVGTGYTDTQYF. The CDR3 DNA follows: TGTGCCAGCAGCGTAGGGACAGGTTACACAGATACGCAGTATTTT.

This clonotype occurred many times. CDR3 in DNA: TGTGCCAGCAGCCAAGGAACTAGCGTGGTAGAGCAGTACTTC. This gives the protein CASSQGTSVVEQYF. V gene TRBV4-2 combines with J gene TRBJ2-7, with 7 bases identical to TRBD2. The V segment lost 1 base and the J segment 7 bases; nucleotides outside the gene matches: 7. CDR3 length: 14 residues. CDR1 LGHNA and CDR2 YNFKEQ come from the germline V gene.

This clonotype was detected only a few times. The rearrangement links TRBV20-1 to TRBJ2-7; D remains ambiguous. CDR3 length equals 12 residues. The germline V gene encodes CDR1 DFQATT and CDR2 SNEGSKA (reference sequence). The V end was cut by 3 bases, the J end by 1 base, with 7 bases between. CDR3 protein: CSARAASYEQYF. CDR3 in DNA: TGCAGTGCTAGGGCAGCTTCCTACGAGCAGTACTTC.

In this sample, this clonotype turned up a few times. The genes are TRBV5-1 and TRBJ1-2; 10 bases are shared with TRBD1. V was pared by 8 bases and J by 7 bases, with 11 bases of the junction left unmatched. Germline CDR1 reads SGHRS; CDR2 reads YFSETQ. The CDR3 totals 14 residues. CDR3 coding DNA: TGCGCCAGTACGTTTGACAGGGGGCAAGGTGGCTACACCTTC. Its translation is CASTFDRGQGGYTF.

In this sample, this clonotype turned up a few times. This chain uses TRBV6-2 or TRBV6-3 with TRBJ2-1; 9 nucleotides line up with TRBD2. V lost 5 bases, J lost 6 bases, and 14 bases stayed unmatched. Germline CDR1 reads MNHEY; CDR2 reads SVGEGT. The CDR3 totals 17 residues. The CDR3 loop is CASSLAGYMYRGNEQFF. The CDR3, as DNA: TGTGCCAGCAGTCTAGCGGGGTATATGTATCGTGGCAATGAGCAGTTCTTC.

At least ten counts were recorded for this clonotype. V usage is TRBV29-1 and J usage is TRBJ2-3; TRBD1 matches at 7 bases. This CDR3 contains 13 residues. Trimming at V came to 4 bases and at J to 1 base, leaving 2 bases not matched to a gene. CDR1 and CDR2 (germline): SQVTM, ANQGSEA. CDR3 amino acids: CSVGGQGTDTQYF. The DNA for the CDR3 is TGCAGCGTTGGAGGACAGGGCACAGATACGCAGTATTTT.

As to this clonotype: A junction end diverges from the germline sequence, so it may reflect a read error. The rearrangement links TRBV12-3 or TRBV12-4 to TRBJ2-5; D unresolved. The CDR3 totals 16 residues. CDR3 sequence: CVSSPRIGYSYNEQYF. DNA of the CDR3: TGTGTCAGCAGCCCTCGAATAGGCTACTCCTACAATGAGCAGTACTTC.